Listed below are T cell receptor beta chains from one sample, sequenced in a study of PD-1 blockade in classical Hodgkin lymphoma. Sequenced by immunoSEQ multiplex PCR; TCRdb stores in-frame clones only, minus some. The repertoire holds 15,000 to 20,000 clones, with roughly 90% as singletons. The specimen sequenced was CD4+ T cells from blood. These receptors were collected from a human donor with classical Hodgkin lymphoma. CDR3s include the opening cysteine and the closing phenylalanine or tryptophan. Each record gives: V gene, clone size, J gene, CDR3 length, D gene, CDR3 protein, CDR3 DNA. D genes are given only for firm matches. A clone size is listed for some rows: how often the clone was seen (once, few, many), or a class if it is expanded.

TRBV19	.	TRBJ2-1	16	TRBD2	CASSTQLAYSYNEQFF	TGTGCCAGTAGTACCCAACTAGCGTACTCCTACAATGAGCAGTTCTTC
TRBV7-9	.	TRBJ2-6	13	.	CASSLRGANVLTF	TGTGCCAGCAGCTTAAGGGGGGCCAACGTCCTGACTTTC
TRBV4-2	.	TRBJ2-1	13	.	CASSQGREYEQFF	TGTGCCAGCAGCCAAGGACGGGAGTATGAGCAGTTCTTC
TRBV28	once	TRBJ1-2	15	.	CATLPGGRHLNGYTF	TGTGCCACCCTCCCGGGGGGGAGGCATTTAAATGGCTACACCTTC
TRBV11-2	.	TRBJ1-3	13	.	CASSFLAGNTIYF	TGTGCCAGCAGCTTTTTGGCTGGAAACACCATATATTTT
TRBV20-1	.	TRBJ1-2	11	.	CSARDLGGYTF	TGCAGTGCTAGAGATCTCGGGGGCTACACCTTC
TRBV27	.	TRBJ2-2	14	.	CASIPGGVTGELFF	TGTGCCAGCATTCCAGGGGGGGTCACCGGGGAGCTGTTTTTT
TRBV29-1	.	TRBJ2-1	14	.	CSVVSDRRLGQQFF	TGCAGCGTTGTCTCCGACAGGAGGTTGGGGCAGCAGTTCTTC
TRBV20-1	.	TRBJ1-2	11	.	CSGWVRDGYTF	TGCAGTGGGTGGGTGAGGGATGGCTACACCTTC
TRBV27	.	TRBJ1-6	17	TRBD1	CASSSTGGRNHNSPLHF	TGTGCCAGCAGTTCGACAGGGGGCAGAAATCATAATTCACCCCTCCACTTT
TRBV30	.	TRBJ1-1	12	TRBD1	CAWSAWDSEAFF	TGTGCCTGGAGTGCCTGGGACAGCGAAGCTTTCTTT
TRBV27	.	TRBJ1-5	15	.	CASSLVQGGNQPQHF	TGTGCCAGCAGTTTAGTCCAGGGAGGCAATCAGCCCCAGCATTTT
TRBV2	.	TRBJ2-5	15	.	CASSQTRTGGETQYF	TGTGCCAGCAGTCAAACCCGGACAGGAGGGGAGACCCAGTACTTC
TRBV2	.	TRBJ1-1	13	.	CASSAATNTEAFF	TGTGCCAGCAGCGCAGCTACGAACACTGAAGCTTTCTTT
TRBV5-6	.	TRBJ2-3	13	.	CASSLGGTDTQYF	TGTGCCAGCAGCTTGGGGGGCACAGATACGCAGTATTTT
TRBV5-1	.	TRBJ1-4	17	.	CASSLGLRTKRNEKLFF	TGCGCCAGCAGCTTGGGGCTCCGTACAAAAAGAAATGAAAAACTGTTTTTT
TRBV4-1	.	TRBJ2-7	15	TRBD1	CASSPMGTGRDEQYF	TGCGCCAGCAGTCCCATGGGGACAGGGAGGGACGAGCAGTACTTC
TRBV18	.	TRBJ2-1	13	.	CASSPGQYNEQFF	TGTGCCAGCTCACCAGGGCAGTACAATGAGCAGTTCTTC
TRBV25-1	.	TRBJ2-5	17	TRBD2	CASSEYRLAGGGETQYF	TGTGCCAGCAGTGAATATAGACTAGCGGGAGGTGGAGAGACCCAGTACTTC
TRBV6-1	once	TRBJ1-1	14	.	CASIRAVMNTEAFF	TGTGCCAGCATACGGGCGGTTATGAACACTGAAGCTTTCTTT
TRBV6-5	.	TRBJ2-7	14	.	CASRPAGSSYEQYF	TGTGCCAGCAGGCCCGCGGGGTCATCCTACGAGCAGTACTTC
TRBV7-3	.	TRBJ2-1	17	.	CASSLTGMGGPYNEQFF	TGTGCCAGCAGCTTAACCGGGATGGGCGGGCCGTACAATGAGCAGTTCTTC
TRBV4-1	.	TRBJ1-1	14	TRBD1	CASSQETGTDEAFF	TGCGCCAGCAGCCAAGAGACAGGGACGGATGAAGCTTTCTTT
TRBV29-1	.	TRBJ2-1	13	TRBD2	CSISGRARDEQFF	TGCAGCATTAGCGGGAGGGCCAGGGATGAGCAGTTCTTC
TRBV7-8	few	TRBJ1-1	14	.	CASRSGALSAEAFF	TGTGCCAGCAGGTCCGGGGCACTTAGTGCTGAAGCTTTCTTT
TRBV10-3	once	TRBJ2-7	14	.	CAISDPGKPYEQYF	TGTGCCATCAGTGATCCGGGAAAACCGTACGAGCAGTACTTC
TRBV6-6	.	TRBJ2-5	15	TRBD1	CASSYGDRVGETQYF	TGTGCCAGCAGTTATGGCGACAGGGTGGGAGAGACCCAGTACTTC
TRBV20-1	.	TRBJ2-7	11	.	CSVGPHYEQYF	TGCAGTGTGGGACCACACTACGAGCAGTACTTC